This is a list of T cell receptor beta chains from one sample in a study of response to subunit inactivated influenza vaccine. TCRdb recomputed calls from the RT-PCR reads with MiXCR, one row per CDR3 protein. The table records hundreds of thousands of distinct CDR3 sequences, 15% to 20% of them present only once. Here the sequenced sample was PBMCs from blood, taken roughly 5 days after vaccination. These receptors all come from a man aged 50-59 years who received an inactivated influenza vaccine. CDR3s include the opening cysteine and the closing phenylalanine or tryptophan. Each record gives: D gene, J gene, V gene, clone size, CDR3 protein, CDR3 DNA. D genes are given only for firm matches. Part of the rows lack a size; the others show once, few, many or a class for expanded clones.

.	TRBJ1-2	TRBV20-1	few	CSAPSDYGYTF	TGCAGTGCCCCGAGTGACTATGGCTACACCTTC
.	TRBJ2-1	TRBV7-9	.	CASSGTSFLYNEQFF	TGTGCCAGCAGCGGGACATCTTTTCTCTACAATGAGCAGTTCTTC
TRBD2	TRBJ2-7	TRBV5-6	few	CASSLEPSGRVYEQYF	TGTGCCAGCAGCTTGGAGCCTAGCGGGAGGGTCTACGAGCAGTACTTC
.	TRBJ2-2	TRBV4-2	few	CASSAHKGGIGELFF	TGTGCCAGCAGCGCTCATAAGGGGGGGATCGGGGAGCTGTTTTTT
.	TRBJ1-5	TRBV25-1	.	CGRATRQPQHF	TGTGGAAGGGCGACGAGGCAGCCCCAGCATTTT
.	TRBJ2-3	TRBV6-1	.	CASSTSSIRTDTQYF	TGTGCCAGCAGCACCTCATCGATTCGCACAGATACGCAGTATTTT
.	TRBJ1-1	TRBV2	many	CASRGTGAGTEAFF	TGTGCCAGCAGGGGGACGGGGGCCGGGACTGAAGCTTTCTTT
TRBD2	TRBJ2-2	TRBV18	.	CASSPQLAEHTGELFF	TGTGCCAGCTCACCACAACTAGCGGAGCACACCGGGGAGCTGTTTTTT
TRBD2	TRBJ2-2	TRBV7-9	.	CASTFLAGAPGELFF	TGTGCCAGCACCTTCCTAGCGGGAGCCCCCGGGGAGCTGTTTTTT
.	TRBJ2-7	TRBV3-1	.	CASSRQDSYEQYF	TGTGCCAGCAGCCGGCAAGACTCCTACGAGCAGTACTTC
TRBD2	TRBJ2-2	TRBV7-6	.	CASSEGLAGGAGELFF	TGTGCCAGCAGCGAAGGACTAGCGGGGGGAGCCGGGGAGCTGTTTTTT
TRBD1	TRBJ2-4	TRBV3-1	.	CASSRDRADIQYF	TGTGCCAGCAGCCGGGACAGGGCAGACATTCAGTACTTC
.	TRBJ2-7	TRBV13	.	CASTVWQGSNEQYF	TGTGCCAGCACCGTCTGGCAGGGGTCCAACGAGCAGTACTTC
.	TRBJ2-1	TRBV7-2	.	CASSLGGGLGEQFF	TGTGCCAGCAGCTTAGGGGGGGGGCTAGGTGAGCAGTTCTTC
.	TRBJ2-1	TRBV3-1	.	CASSLTSGWDEQFF	TGTGCCAGCAGCCTTACGTCAGGGTGGGATGAGCAGTTCTTC
.	TRBJ1-5	TRBV18	.	CASSRDNLYSNQPQHF	TGTGCCAGCTCACGAGACAATCTCTATAGCAATCAGCCCCAGCATTTT